This TCR beta chain was obtained from a study of T cell repertoires in cytomegalovirus infection. Background on the study: In public TCR beta signatures, there were indications of both CMV infection and matching HLA type.

TCRdb re-called the reads with MiXCR, one entry per CDR3 protein. In the table there are 300,000 or so distinct CDR3 sequences, approximately 10% of which are singletons. General study points: Of the TCR beta families, the public ones yielded a cumulative frequency that identified carriers of CMV plus the relevant HLA. HLA-C-restricted CMV-specific TCR beta clonotypes were dominant in the ex vivo response.

The CDR3 is 15 residues long. Germline CDR1 is SGHRS and CDR2 is YFSETQ. V gave up 0 bases and J gave up 3 bases, with 10 bases separating them. This clonotype was counted ten times or more. Its antigen is not known. Sequenced: PBMCs. This chain uses TRBV5-1 with TRBJ2-1; D is uncertain. The sequence was obtained from a human donor in good health (CMV status not recorded). Some clones in this sample may be carry-over from other donors' samples. CDR3 nucleotides: TGCGCCAGCAGCTTGGGGGCAGGATTCTACAATGAGCAGTTCTTC. As protein: CASSLGAGFYNEQFF.